The T cell receptor beta chain under discussion was sequenced for a study of cytomegalovirus exposure and HLA in healthy donors. Trimming stripped 1 base from V and 1 base from J, with 8 bases between. Per germline, CDR1 SGDLS and CDR2 YYNGEE. There are 14 residues in the CDR3. This clone was seen only once. As yet, its antigen is unknown. Primers for the PCR totalled 60 Vbeta and 13 Jbeta. The method was immunoSEQ multiplex PCR; TCRdb's version includes in-frame clones alone and lacks a portion of them. The sample lists around 130,000 clones; roughly four fifths were seen once. General study points: TCR beta sequences reportedly predicted the HLA-A and HLA-B alleles of most subjects accurately. Among the most significant clusters, several appeared linked to common viral pathogens in a later analysis.

This sequence was found in a woman between 40 and 55 years old in good health and CMV-seropositive. This rearrangement joins TRBV9 to TRBJ1-1; the D is unclear. The sequencing input was PBMCs. Written as DNA, the CDR3 is TGTGCCAGCAGCGTACAGTCCTCGAACACTGAAGCTTTCTTT. This translates into CASSVQSSNTEAFF.